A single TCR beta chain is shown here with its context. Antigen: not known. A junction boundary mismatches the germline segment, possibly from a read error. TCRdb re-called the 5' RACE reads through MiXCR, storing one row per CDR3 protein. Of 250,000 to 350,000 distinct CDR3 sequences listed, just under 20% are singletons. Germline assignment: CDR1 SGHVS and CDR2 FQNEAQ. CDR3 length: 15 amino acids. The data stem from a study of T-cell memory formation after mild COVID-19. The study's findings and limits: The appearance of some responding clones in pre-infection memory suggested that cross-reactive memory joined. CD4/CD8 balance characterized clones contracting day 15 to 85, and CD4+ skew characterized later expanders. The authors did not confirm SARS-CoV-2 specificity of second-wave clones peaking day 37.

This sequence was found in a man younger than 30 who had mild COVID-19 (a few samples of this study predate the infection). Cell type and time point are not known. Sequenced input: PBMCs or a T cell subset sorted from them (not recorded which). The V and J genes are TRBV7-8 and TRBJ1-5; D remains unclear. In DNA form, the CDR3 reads TGTGCCAGCAGATTAGCTCTGATAAACAATCAGCCCCAGCATTTT. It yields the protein CASRLALINNQPQHF.